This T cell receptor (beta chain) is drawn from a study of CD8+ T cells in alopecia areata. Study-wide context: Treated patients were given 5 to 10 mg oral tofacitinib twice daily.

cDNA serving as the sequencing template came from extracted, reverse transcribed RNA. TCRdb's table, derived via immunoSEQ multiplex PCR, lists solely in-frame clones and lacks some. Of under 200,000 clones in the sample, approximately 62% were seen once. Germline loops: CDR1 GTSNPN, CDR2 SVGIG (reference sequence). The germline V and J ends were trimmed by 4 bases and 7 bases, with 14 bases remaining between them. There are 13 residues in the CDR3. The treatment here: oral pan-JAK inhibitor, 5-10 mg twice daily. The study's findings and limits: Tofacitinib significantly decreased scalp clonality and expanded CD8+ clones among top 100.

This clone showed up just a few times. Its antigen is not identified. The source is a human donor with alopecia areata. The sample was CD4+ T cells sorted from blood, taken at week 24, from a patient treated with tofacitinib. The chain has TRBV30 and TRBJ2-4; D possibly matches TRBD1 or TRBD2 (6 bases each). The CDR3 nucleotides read TGTGCCTGGAACCCGGGGGCGGACAACATTCAGTACTTC. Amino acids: CAWNPGADNIQYF.